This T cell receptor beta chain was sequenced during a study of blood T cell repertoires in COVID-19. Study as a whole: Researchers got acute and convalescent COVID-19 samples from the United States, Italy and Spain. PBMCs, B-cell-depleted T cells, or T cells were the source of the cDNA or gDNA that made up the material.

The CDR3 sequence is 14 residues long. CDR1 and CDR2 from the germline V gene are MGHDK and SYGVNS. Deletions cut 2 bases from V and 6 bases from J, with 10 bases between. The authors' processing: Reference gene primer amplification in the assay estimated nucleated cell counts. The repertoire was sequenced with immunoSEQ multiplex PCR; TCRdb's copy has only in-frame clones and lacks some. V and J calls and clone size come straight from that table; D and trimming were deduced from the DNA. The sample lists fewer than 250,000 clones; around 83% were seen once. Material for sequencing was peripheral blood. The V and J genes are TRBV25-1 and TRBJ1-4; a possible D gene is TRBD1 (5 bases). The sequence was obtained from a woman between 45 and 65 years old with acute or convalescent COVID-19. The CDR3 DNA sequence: TGTGCCAGCAGTGAAAGGGGAATCGATGAAAAACTGTTTTTT. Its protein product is CASSERGIDEKLFF.